Listed here are 16 T cell receptor beta chains from one sample, sequenced in a study of T cells in Graves' hyperthyroidism and ophthalmopathy. Amplification yielded TCR beta CDR3 regions, with RNA transcripts as the source. An initial round of RT-PCR targeting the TCR CDR3 relied on the HTBI primer set. TCRdb independently ran MiXCR on the multiplex PCR reads; one entry per CDR3 protein. The sample records some 550,000 distinct CDR3 sequences, roughly a sixth being singletons. Sequenced material: blood. All receptors derive from a middle-aged woman with Graves' ophthalmopathy.

This clonotype appeared many times. The chain recombines TRBV7-9 with TRBJ1-1; D may be TRBD1 (6 bases). Trimming took off 3 bases at V and 2 bases at J, with 10 bases between the two ends. The V gene's germline CDR1 is SEHNR and CDR2 FQNEAQ (reference sequence). The CDR3 is 14 residues long. The CDR3 reads CASSLGHPNTEAFF. The CDR3 DNA is TGTGCCAGCAGCTTGGGACATCCTAACACTGAAGCTTTCTTT.

The chain is built from TRBV19 and TRBJ1-5; tentative D call: TRBD1 (5 bases). V was trimmed by 3 bases and J by 1 base, leaving 10 bases between them. CDR1 and CDR2 from the germline V gene are LNHDA and SQIVND (reference sequence). The CDR3 spans 15 residues. CDR3 in amino acids: CASSMLGGSNQPQHF. CDR3 DNA sequence: TGTGCCAGTAGTATGTTGGGGGGAAGCAATCAGCCCCAGCATTTT.

The chain combines TRBV6-1 with TRBJ2-7; TRBD1 is a possible D gene (6 bases). Germline CDR1 is MNHNS and CDR2 is SASEGT. This CDR3 has 13 amino acids. V was shortened by 0 bases and J by 3 bases, with 6 bases between the two germline ends. CDR3: CASSEAGHYEQYF. The DNA for the CDR3 is TGTGCCAGCAGTGAAGCGGGACACTACGAGCAGTACTTC.

The V gene is TRBV7-9, the J gene TRBJ2-5; D gene ambiguous. Trimming stripped 5 bases from V and 2 bases from J, with 9 bases between. The CDR3 has 13 amino acids. Germline V gives CDR1 SEHNR, CDR2 FQNEAQ (reference sequence). CDR3 nucleotide sequence: TGTGCCAGCAGCCCTTTTGAGCAAGAGACCCAGTACTTC. It specifies CASSPFEQETQYF. Based on the CDR3 plus reference TRBV7-9 and TRBJ2-5, the full variable domain is DTGVSQNPRHKITKRGQNVTFRCDPISEHNRLYWYRQTLGQGPEFLTYFQNEAQLEKSRLLSDRFSAERPKGSFSTLEIQRTEQGDSAMYLCASSPFEQETQYFGPGTRLLVL.

This clonotype showed up just a few times. The chain links TRBV7-9 to TRBJ1-3; tentatively, D is TRBD1 (5 bases). The V and J ends lost 2 bases and 11 bases respectively, with 16 bases between them. This CDR3 region has 14 residues. Looked up from germline, CDR1 is SEHNR and CDR2 is FQNEAQ (reference sequence). DNA of the CDR3: TGTGCCAGCAGCTTAACCCAAGGGACCCCTTCCATATATTTT. Protein sequence: CASSLTQGTPSIYF.

This clonotype was seen only a few times. This chain joins TRBV3-1 and TRBJ1-1; unclear D gene. The CDR3 extends over 15 amino acids. Germline values: CDR1 LGHDT, CDR2 YNNKEL (reference sequence). The V end was cut by 0 bases, the J end by 0 bases, with 8 bases between. Written as DNA, the CDR3 is TGTGCCAGCAGCCAAGATCAGAATGTGAACACTGAAGCTTTCTTT. Its translation is CASSQDQNVNTEAFF.

This clonotype has at least ten counts. The genes are TRBV6-1 and TRBJ1-5; D remains ambiguous. Germline lookup yields CDR1 MNHNS and CDR2 SASEGT. The CDR3 sequence is 17 residues long. V was trimmed by 0 bases and J by 3 bases, leaving 15 bases between them. CDR3 in DNA: TGTGCCAGCAGTGAAGCGCTGGGCAGTAACCTCAATCAGCCCCAGCATTTT. This encodes CASSEALGSNLNQPQHF.

This clonotype has more than one count but fewer than ten. This chain joins TRBV12-3 or TRBV12-4 and TRBJ2-5; 8 positions agree with TRBD2. V dropped 7 bases and J dropped 3; count of bases not matched to a gene: 7. This CDR3 spans 14 amino acids. This CDR3 reads CASTLTSAKETQYF. Here the CDR3 DNA reads TGTGCCAGCACCCTGACTAGCGCCAAAGAGACCCAGTACTTC.

This clonotype occurred a few times. The rearrangement joins TRBV3-1 to TRBJ1-2; D perhaps matches TRBD1 (5 bases). Between the trimmed V and J ends, which lost 3 bases and 6 bases, there was a span of 11 bases. This CDR3 spans 13 amino acids. Germline V gene data show CDR1 as LGHDT and CDR2 as YNNKEL (reference sequence). The CDR3 DNA follows: TGTGCCAGCAGCCAGGCGGGGGTAGATGGCTACACCTTC. It is translated as CASSQAGVDGYTF.

The rearrangement uses TRBV2 and TRBJ1-4; the D gene is possibly TRBD1 (6 bases). Germline V gives CDR1 SNHLY, CDR2 FYNNEI. The CDR3 is made up of 17 amino acids. V was shortened by 7 bases and J by 3 bases, with 21 bases between the two germline ends. The CDR3 is CASKSRGPGIANEKLFF. CDR3 DNA sequence: TGTGCCAGCAAGAGTCGGGGGCCTGGGATAGCTAATGAAAAACTGTTTTTT.

This clonotype was observed many times. V is TRBV3-1 and J is TRBJ1-6; 10 positions match TRBD1. Germline V gives CDR1 LGHDT, CDR2 YNNKEL (reference sequence). J was trimmed by 10 bases and V by 8 bases; bases with no gene match: 8. CDR3 size: 14 residues. The CDR3 DNA follows: TGTGCCAGCGGATATGGGACAGGGGAATCACCCCTCCACTTT. This encodes CASGYGTGESPLHF. Full variable domain (outside the CDR3, taken from reference TRBV3-1 and TRBJ1-6): DTAVSQTPKYLVTQMGNDKSIKCEQNLGHDTMYWYKQDSKKFLKIMFSYNNKELIINETVPNRFSPKSPDKAHLNLHINSLELGDSAVYFCASGYGTGESPLHFGNGTRLTVT.

This clonotype was detected many times. The gene calls are TRBV12-3 or TRBV12-4 and TRBJ1-2; D is unclear. The CDR3 has 12 residues. The V end lost 3 bases, the J end lost 4 bases, and 6 bases lay between the germline ends. DNA for the CDR3: TGTGCCAGCAGTTTTGGCAGCTATGGCTACACCTTC. Its protein is CASSFGSYGYTF.

The chain joins TRBV6-1 to TRBJ2-1; D might be TRBD1 (7 bases). Germline V CDR1 and CDR2: MNHNS, SASEGT. Trimming shortened V by 6 bases and J by 10 bases, and 25 bases separated the two germline ends. This CDR3 is 16 amino acids long. CDR3 sequence (DNA): TGTGCCAGCAGGCCGCGGGGTGAGGGGGCATTGAGAGAGCAGTTCTTC. It specifies CASRPRGEGALREQFF.

The chain uses TRBV12-5 and TRBJ2-1; TRBD2 aligns across 16 bases. Germline loops: CDR1 LGHNT, CDR2 FRNRAP. This CDR3 contains 18 residues. Germline trimming cut 4 bases from V and 6 bases from J; bases unmatched to any gene: 9. In DNA form, the CDR3 reads TGTGCTAGTGGTTCCTGGGGGACTAGCGGGAGGGATTCCAATGAGCAGTTCTTC. It encodes CASGSWGTSGRDSNEQFF.

This clonotype has ten or more counts. The gene calls are TRBV28 and TRBJ2-3; D is possibly TRBD1 (5 bases). The length of the CDR3 is 15 residues. The ends were cut back, 5 bases at V and 6 bases at J, with 18 bases in the middle. The germline V gene encodes CDR1 MDHEN and CDR2 SYDVKM. The CDR3 DNA reads as TGTGCCAGCAGTCTATCTGGGGCGAGTCGGGATACGCAGTATTTT. This encodes CASSLSGASRDTQYF.

The chain uses TRBV20-1 and TRBJ2-7; TRBD1 agrees at 9 bases. The junction had 6 bases not matched to a gene; V was cut back by 7 bases and J by 2 bases. The CDR3 contains 13 residues. Germline CDR1 is DFQATT and CDR2 is SNEGSKA (reference sequence). This CDR3 is CSVKTGGTYEQYF. The CDR3 DNA is TGCAGTGTTAAGACAGGGGGAACCTACGAGCAGTACTTC.